Sequencing of this TCR beta chain was carried out in a study of blood T cell repertoires in COVID-19. How the authors handled the data: Nucleated cell counts were estimated from reference gene primer amplification. Sequenced by immunoSEQ multiplex PCR; TCRdb stores in-frame clones only, minus some. The DNA was the basis for D and trimming; V, J and clone size are from that table. The sample lists around 190,000 clones; about 75% were seen once. V shed 5 bases and J 1 base; nucleotides not matched to a gene: 5. The CDR3 totals 14 residues. The germline V gene has CDR1 LNHDA and CDR2 SQIVND (reference sequence).

The rearrangement links TRBV19 to TRBJ2-7, with 7 positions matching TRBD1. The specimen sequenced was peripheral blood. The receptor's source is a woman aged 45-59 years with active or convalescent COVID-19. CDR3 sequence reads: CASSSQTGSYEQYF. The CDR3 nucleotides read TGTGCCAGTAGTTCTCAGACAGGGTCCTACGAGCAGTACTTC.